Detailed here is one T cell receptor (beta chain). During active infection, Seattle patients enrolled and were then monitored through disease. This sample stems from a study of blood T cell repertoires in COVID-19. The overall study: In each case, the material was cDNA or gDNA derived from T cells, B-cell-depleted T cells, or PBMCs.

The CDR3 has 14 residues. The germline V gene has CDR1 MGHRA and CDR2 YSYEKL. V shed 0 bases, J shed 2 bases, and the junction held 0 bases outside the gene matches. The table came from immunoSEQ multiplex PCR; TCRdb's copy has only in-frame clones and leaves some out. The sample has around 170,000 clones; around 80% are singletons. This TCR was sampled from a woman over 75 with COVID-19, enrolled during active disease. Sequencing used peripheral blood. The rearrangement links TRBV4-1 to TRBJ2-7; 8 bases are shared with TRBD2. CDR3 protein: CASSQDGRAYEQYF. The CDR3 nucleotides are TGCGCCAGCAGCCAAGACGGGAGGGCCTACGAGCAGTACTTC.